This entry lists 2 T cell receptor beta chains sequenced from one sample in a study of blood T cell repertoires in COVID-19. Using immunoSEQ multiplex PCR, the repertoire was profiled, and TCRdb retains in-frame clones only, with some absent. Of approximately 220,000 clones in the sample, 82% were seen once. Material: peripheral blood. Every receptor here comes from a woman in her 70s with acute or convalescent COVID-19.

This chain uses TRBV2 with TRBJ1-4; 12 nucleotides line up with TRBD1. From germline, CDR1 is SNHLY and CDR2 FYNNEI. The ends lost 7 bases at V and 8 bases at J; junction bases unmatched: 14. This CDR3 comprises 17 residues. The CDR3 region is CASTTGTGGFPREKLFF. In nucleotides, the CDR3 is TGTGCCAGCACCACGGGGACAGGGGGCTTCCCGAGGGAAAAACTGTTTTTT.

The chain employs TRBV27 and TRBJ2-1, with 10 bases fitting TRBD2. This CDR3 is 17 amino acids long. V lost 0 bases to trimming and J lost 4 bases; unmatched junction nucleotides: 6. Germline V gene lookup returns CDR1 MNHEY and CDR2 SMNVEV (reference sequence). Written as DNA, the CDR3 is TGTGCCAGCAGTTTATCGTGGTCGGGACTAGCGTACAATGAGCAGTTCTTC. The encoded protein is CASSLSWSGLAYNEQFF.